This T cell receptor beta chain was obtained from a study of read filtering for tumor transcriptome and immune sequencing. Study-wide context: Revised staging placed about 8 patients in R-ISS I, 15 to 20 in II, 7 in III.

V shed 3 bases and J shed 5 bases, with 10 bases lying between them. This CDR3 comprises 13 residues. Germline V gene lookup returns CDR1 DFQATT and CDR2 SNEGSKA (reference sequence). For this clonotype: A much larger clone differs by one base, so this may be a read error.

From about 0.4 ug of RNA, a library with molecular barcoded alpha/delta and beta/gamma adaptors was made. TCRdb fed the reads into MiXCR, producing one record per CDR3 protein. The sample includes 25,000 or so distinct CDR3 sequences, 20% to 25% of them seen just once. Source material: a population of CD138-negative cells sorted from bone marrow. The chain has TRBV20-1 and TRBJ2-2, with D possibly TRBD2 on 5 matching bases. The receptor comes from a donor aged 40 or over with multiple myeloma. The CDR3 reads CSARSGGTGELFF. CDR3 nucleotides: TGCAGTGCTAGGTCAGGCGGGACCGGGGAGCTGTTTTTT.